A single sample gave rise to the 13 T cell receptor beta chains below, sequenced in a study of blood T cell repertoires in COVID-19. Method: immunoSEQ multiplex PCR; TCRdb's copy keeps in-frame clones and lacks some. The table records about 80,000 clones, around 80% of them present only once. The sequenced material came from peripheral blood. Receptors originate from a woman aged 70-85 years with acute or convalescent COVID-19.

The genes are TRBV19 and TRBJ2-7; the match to TRBD2 covers 8 bases. The germline V gene encodes CDR1 LNHDA and CDR2 SQIVND (reference sequence). There are 13 residues in the CDR3. V lost 4 bases, J lost 8 bases, and 7 bases stayed unmatched. The CDR3 region is CASSTVREGQQYF. The CDR3 DNA sequence: TGTGCCAGTAGTACCGTTCGGGAGGGGCAGCAGTACTTC.

The gene calls are TRBV3-1 (or the pseudogene TRBV3-2) and TRBJ2-5; possible D gene TRBD2, 5 bases. Trimming pared 2 bases from V and 5 bases from J, leaving 6 bases between. Germline V gene lookup returns CDR1 LGHDT and CDR2 YNNKEL (reference sequence). This CDR3 region has 12 residues. The CDR3 loop reads CASSQSGETQYF. CDR3 sequence (DNA): TGTGCCAGCAGCCAAAGCGGCGAGACCCAGTACTTC.

The count of this clone is one. V gene TRBV7-3 combines with J gene TRBJ2-5; TRBD1 might be the D (5 bases). The germline CDR1 and CDR2 sequences are SGHTA and FQGTGA. The CDR3 extends over 14 amino acids. Trimming removed 5 bases from V and 5 bases from J, with 15 bases in between. The CDR3 spells CASSPQARFETQYF. CDR3 coding DNA: TGTGCCAGCAGCCCACAGGCGAGATTTGAGACCCAGTACTTC.

CDR3 DNA sequence: TGTGCCAGCAGTAAACTGGGGGCCAACGTCCTGACTTTC. Residues: CASSKLGANVLTF. The chain links TRBV6-5 to TRBJ2-6, with no clear D. Germline-derived CDR1 and CDR2 are MNHEY and SVGAGI. The CDR3 is made up of 13 amino acids. The V end was cut by 5 bases, the J end by 4 bases, with 6 bases between.

The CDR3 sequence: CASAQGQGVSNEKLFF. The DNA for the CDR3 is TGTGCCAGCGCTCAAGGACAGGGAGTGTCTAATGAAAAACTGTTTTTT. J is TRBJ1-4 and V is TRBV19; 8 positions match TRBD1. CDR3 length equals 16 residues. In germline, CDR1 is LNHDA, CDR2 SQIVND (reference sequence). V was clipped by 9 bases and J by 3 bases; unmatched bases: 12.

The chain recombines TRBV7-9 with TRBJ2-3; 8 bases agree with TRBD2. The CDR3 is 13 amino acids. CDR1 SEHNR and CDR2 FQNEAQ come from the germline V gene (reference sequence). The junction had 6 bases not matched to a gene; V was cut back by 8 bases and J by 5 bases. The CDR3 DNA is TGTGCCAGCCGAGCGGGAGACCAAGATACGCAGTATTTT. Translating gives CASRAGDQDTQYF. Complete variable domain (other parts from reference TRBV7-9 and TRBJ2-3): DTGVSQNPRHKITKRGQNVTFRCDPISEHNRLYWYRQTLGQGPEFLTYFQNEAQLEKSRLLSDRFSAERPKGSFSTLEIQRTEQGDSAMYLCASRAGDQDTQYFGPGTRLTVL.

The V call is TRBV3-1 (or the pseudogene TRBV3-2), the J call TRBJ1-2; perhaps TRBD1 as D (6 bases). V was cut by 0 bases and J by 8 bases, with 22 bases left in between. This CDR3 contains 17 residues. Germline-derived CDR1 and CDR2 are LGHDT and YNNKEL (reference sequence). This CDR3 reads CASSQDLTPRQGNGYTF. CDR3 DNA: TGTGCCAGCAGCCAAGATCTTACCCCCCGCCAGGGGAACGGCTACACCTTC.

This clone was seen just once. The V gene is TRBV29-1, the J gene TRBJ2-7, with D possibly matching TRBD2 (5 bases). This CDR3 is built from 13 residues. Trimming took off 5 bases at V and 6 bases at J, with 17 bases between the two ends. Germline V CDR1 and CDR2: SQVTM, ANQGSEA. CDR3 protein: CSVRVGGSGEQYF. The CDR3 nucleotides read TGCAGCGTTAGAGTAGGAGGTTCGGGCGAGCAGTACTTC.

The gene calls are TRBV2 and TRBJ2-7, with TRBD1 matching 7 bases. Trimming cost V 4 bases and J 0 bases; bases outside gene matches: 6. The V gene's germline CDR1 is SNHLY and CDR2 FYNNEI. The CDR3 covers 15 residues. The DNA of the CDR3 is TGTGCCAGCAGTGGAGACAGGGTCTTCTCCTACGAGCAGTACTTC. It encodes CASSGDRVFSYEQYF.

The genes are TRBV7-9 and TRBJ2-2, with TRBD1 matching 10 bases. The ends lost 4 bases at V and 4 bases at J; junction bases unmatched: 3. The CDR3 has 15 residues. Germline CDR1 and CDR2: SEHNR and FQNEAQ (reference sequence). CDR3 nucleotides: TGTGCCAGCAGCTCGGACAGGGGGATCACCGGGGAGCTGTTTTTT. Its translation: CASSSDRGITGELFF.

This clone was counted a few times. V gene TRBV6-1 combines with J gene TRBJ1-5, with 9 bases matching TRBD1. Germline-derived CDR1 and CDR2 are MNHNS and SASEGT. V gave up 3 bases and J gave up 3 bases; unmatched junction bases: 3. The CDR3 runs to 15 residues. As DNA, the CDR3 is TGTGCCAGCAGTGATAACAGGGGGCTCAATCAGCCCCAGCATTTT. The encoded protein is CASSDNRGLNQPQHF.

CDR3: CATSQGSWSEAFF. Written as DNA, the CDR3 is TGTGCCACCTCACAGGGCTCCTGGTCTGAAGCTTTCTTT. This chain links TRBV24-1 with TRBJ1-1, with D perhaps matching TRBD1 (6 bases). V was trimmed by 9 bases and J by 6 bases, leaving 16 bases between them. Per the germline V gene, CDR1 is KGHDR and CDR2 is SFDVKD. There are 13 residues in the CDR3.

This chain's CDR3 is CASSSQPGQGQETQYF. The CDR3 DNA reads as TGTGCCAGCAGTTCTCAACCGGGACAGGGACAAGAGACCCAGTACTTC. The chain couples TRBV28 to TRBJ2-5; the match to TRBD1 covers 9 bases. CDR3 length: 16 residues. Germline values: CDR1 MDHEN, CDR2 SYDVKM. With 4 bases clipped from V and 2 bases from J, the junction kept 8 bases outside the gene matches.